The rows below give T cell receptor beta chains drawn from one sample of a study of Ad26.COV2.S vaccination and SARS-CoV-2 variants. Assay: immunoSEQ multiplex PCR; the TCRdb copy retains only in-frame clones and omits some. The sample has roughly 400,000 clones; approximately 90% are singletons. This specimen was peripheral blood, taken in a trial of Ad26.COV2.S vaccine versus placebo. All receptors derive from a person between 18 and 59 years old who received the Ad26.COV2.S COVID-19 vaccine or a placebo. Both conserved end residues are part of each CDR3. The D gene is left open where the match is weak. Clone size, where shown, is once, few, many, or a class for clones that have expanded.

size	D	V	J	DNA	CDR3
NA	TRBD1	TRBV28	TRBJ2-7	TGTGCCAGCAGTCTCAACAGGGGGCCCTACTACGAGCAGTACTTC	CASSLNRGPYYEQYF
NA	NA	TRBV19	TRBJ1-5	TGTGCCAGTAGTATAGAAAGTTTGAGCAATCAGCCCCAGCATTTT	CASSIESLSNQPQHF
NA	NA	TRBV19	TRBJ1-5	TGTGCCAGTAGTATAGTATGGGGCAATCAGCCCCAGCATTTT	CASSIVWGNQPQHF
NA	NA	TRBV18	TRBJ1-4	TGTGCCAGCTCACCACGGACCGGGACATTAAATGAAAAACTGTTTTTT	CASSPRTGTLNEKLFF
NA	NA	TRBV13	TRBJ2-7	TGTGCCAGCCAGGCGAGAGGGGCGTCGGGAGAGCAGTACTTC	CASQARGASGEQYF
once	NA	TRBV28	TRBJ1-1	TGTGCCAGCAGTTTACCGGGTAGTAACACTGAAGCTTTCTTT	CASSLPGSNTEAFF
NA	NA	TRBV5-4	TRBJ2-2	TGTGCCAGCAGCCCACGCGTCTCCGGGGAGCTGTTTTTT	CASSPRVSGELFF
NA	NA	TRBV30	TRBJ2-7	TGTGCCTGGAGTCTTCCGGGGGCAGGGGACGAGCAGTACTTC	CAWSLPGAGDEQYF
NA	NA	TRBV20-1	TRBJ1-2	TGCAGTGCTGGGTCCGCCCGCGGCTACACCTTC	CSAGSARGYTF
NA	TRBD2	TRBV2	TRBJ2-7	TGTGCCAGCAGTCCTTCGGGGGGAAATACCTACGAGCAGTACTTC	CASSPSGGNTYEQYF
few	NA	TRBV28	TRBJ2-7	TGTGCCAGCAGGGGGGACTGGGGATACGAGCAGTACTTC	CASRGDWGYEQYF
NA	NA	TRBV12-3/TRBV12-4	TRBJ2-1	TGTGCCAGCTCGACAGGACTCCGGGGTGAGCAGTTCTTC	CASSTGLRGEQFF
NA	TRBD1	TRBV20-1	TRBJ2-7	TGCAGTGCTAGTAGGGACAGGGGCTCCTACGAGCAGTACTTC	CSASRDRGSYEQYF
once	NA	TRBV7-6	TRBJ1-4	TGTGCCAGCAGCTTAGGTGGGGGGGGCTGGAATGAAAAACTGTTTTTT	CASSLGGGGWNEKLFF
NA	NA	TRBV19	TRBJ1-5	TGTGCCAGTAGTATGGGTGCGAGCAATCAGCCCCAGCATTTT	CASSMGASNQPQHF
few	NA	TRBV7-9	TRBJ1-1	TGTGCCAGCAGCTTAGCGGTCGAGACTGAAGCTTTCTTT	CASSLAVETEAFF
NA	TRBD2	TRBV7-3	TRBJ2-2	TGTGCCAGCAGCTTACTCGGGAGACTAGCGGGAAACACCGGGGAGCTGTTTTTT	CASSLLGRLAGNTGELFF
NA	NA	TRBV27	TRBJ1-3	TGTGCCAGCAAACAGCAAGCTGGAAACACCATATATTTT	CASKQQAGNTIYF
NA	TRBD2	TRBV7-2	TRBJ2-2	TGTGCCAGCAGCTTTAGCGGGAGGGTGGGGACCGGGGAGCTGTTTTTT	CASSFSGRVGTGELFF
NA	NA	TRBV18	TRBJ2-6	TGTGCCAGCTCACCATCTGGGGCCAACGTCCTGACTTTC	CASSPSGANVLTF
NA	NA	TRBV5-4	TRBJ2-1	TGTGCCAGCAGCGCAACAGGGTACAATGAGCAGTTCTTC	CASSATGYNEQFF
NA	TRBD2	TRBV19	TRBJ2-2	TGTGCCAGTACTCTGAGAGCGGGGACTTTCGCGAACACCGGGGAGCTGTTTTTT	CASTLRAGTFANTGELFF
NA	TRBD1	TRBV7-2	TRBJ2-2	TGTGCCAGCAGCTACGGACAGGGCCCTTTCACCGGGGAGCTGTTTTTT	CASSYGQGPFTGELFF
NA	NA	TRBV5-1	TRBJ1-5	TGCGCCAGCAGCTTGACAGGAGATAGCAATCAGCCCCAGCATTTT	CASSLTGDSNQPQHF
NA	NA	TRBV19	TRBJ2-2	TGTGCCAGTAGTTGGATTACCGGGGAGCTGTTTTTT	CASSWITGELFF
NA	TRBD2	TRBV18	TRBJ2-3	TGTGCCAGCTCACCCCCGGGACTAGCAGATACGCAGTATTTT	CASSPPGLADTQYF
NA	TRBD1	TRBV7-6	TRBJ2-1	TGTGCCAGCAGCTCAGGGGACAGTCCCTACAATGAGCAGTTCTTC	CASSSGDSPYNEQFF
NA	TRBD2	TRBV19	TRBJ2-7	TGTGCCAGTAGTCCTCCGGGACTACCCTACGAGCAGTACTTC	CASSPPGLPYEQYF
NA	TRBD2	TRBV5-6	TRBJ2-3	TGTGCCAGCAGCTTGGCGGGACTAGCGGGAGGGCCGTTAGATACGCAGTATTTT	CASSLAGLAGGPLDTQYF
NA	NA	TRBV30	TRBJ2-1	TGTGCCTGGAGTGTCGGACTACCTCACAATGAGCAGTTCTTC	CAWSVGLPHNEQFF
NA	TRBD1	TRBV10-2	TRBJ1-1	TGCGCCAGCAGTTCACGACGAAGGGGCAGGGGGCTTTTCACTGAAGCTTTCTTT	CASSSRRRGRGLFTEAFF
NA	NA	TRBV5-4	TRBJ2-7	TGTGCCAGCAGCGTAGACCGGGACCCGACCTACGAGCAGTACTTC	CASSVDRDPTYEQYF
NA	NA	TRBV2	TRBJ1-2	TGTGCCGGAGAGGATTCGTCTAACTATGGCTACACCTTC	CAGEDSSNYGYTF
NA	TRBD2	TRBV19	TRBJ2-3	TGTGCCAGTAGTATGGCCCTCTCAGCGGGAGGGGATACGCAGTATTTT	CASSMALSAGGDTQYF
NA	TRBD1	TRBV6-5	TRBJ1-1	TGTGCCAGCAAAGGGACAGGGAAGAACACTGAAGCTTTCTTT	CASKGTGKNTEAFF
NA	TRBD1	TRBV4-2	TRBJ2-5	TGTGCCAGCAGCCAAGAAGGGACAGAAGAGACCCAGTACTTC	CASSQEGTEETQYF
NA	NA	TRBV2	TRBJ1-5	TGTGCCAGCAGTGAAGGGGCAGGGAGGGATCAGCCCCAGCATTTT	CASSEGAGRDQPQHF
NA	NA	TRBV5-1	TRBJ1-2	TGCGCCAGCAGCCAGATGCAATTGGCTAACTATGGCTACACCTTC	CASSQMQLANYGYTF
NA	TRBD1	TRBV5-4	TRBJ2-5	TGTGCCAGCAGCTCCAGACAGGGGGCGGGAGAGACCCAGTACTTC	CASSSRQGAGETQYF
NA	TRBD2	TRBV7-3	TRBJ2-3	TGTGCCAGCAGTTTGGGGTCGGGACTAGCGGTGGATACGCAGTATTTT	CASSLGSGLAVDTQYF
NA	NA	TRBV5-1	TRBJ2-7	TGCGCCAGCAGCTTGGTCCAGTCGTACGAGCAGTACTTC	CASSLVQSYEQYF
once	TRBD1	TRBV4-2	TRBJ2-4	TGTGCCAGCAGCCAAGAGTCCCCGGGGGACAGGCGGATAAACATTCAGTACTTC	CASSQESPGDRRINIQYF
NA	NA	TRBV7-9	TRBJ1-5	TGTGCCAGCAGCAATAGCAATCAGCCCCAGCATTTT	CASSNSNQPQHF
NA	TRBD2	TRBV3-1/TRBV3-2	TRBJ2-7	TGTGCCAGCAGCCAAGTATTAGCGGGATCCTACGAGCAGTACTTC	CASSQVLAGSYEQYF
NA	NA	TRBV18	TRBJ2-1	TGTGCCAGCTCACCACGAGACGGGACGTCGACCGATGGCAATGAGCAGTTCTTC	CASSPRDGTSTDGNEQFF
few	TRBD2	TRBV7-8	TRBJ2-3	TGTGCCAGCAGCTTGTCACGAGCGGGATACGTGAATACGCAGTATTTT	CASSLSRAGYVNTQYF
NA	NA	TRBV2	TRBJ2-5	TGTGCCAGCAGTGAGGGGCAGCGAGAGACCCAGTACTTC	CASSEGQRETQYF
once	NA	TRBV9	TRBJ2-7	TGTGCCAGCAGCCTAGGACACACAGGGACCGCGGACGAGCAGTACTTC	CASSLGHTGTADEQYF